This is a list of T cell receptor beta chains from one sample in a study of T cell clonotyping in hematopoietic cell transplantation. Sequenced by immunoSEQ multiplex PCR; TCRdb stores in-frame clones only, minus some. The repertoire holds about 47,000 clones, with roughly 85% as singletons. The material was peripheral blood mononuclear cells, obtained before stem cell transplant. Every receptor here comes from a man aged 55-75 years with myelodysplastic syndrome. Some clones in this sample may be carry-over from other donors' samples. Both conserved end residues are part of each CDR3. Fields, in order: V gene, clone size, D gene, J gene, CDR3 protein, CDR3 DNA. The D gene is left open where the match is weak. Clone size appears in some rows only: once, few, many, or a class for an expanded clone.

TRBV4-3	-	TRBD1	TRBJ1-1	CASSQTGGYVAFF	TGCGCCAGCAGCCAGACAGGGGGGTATGTAGCTTTCTTT
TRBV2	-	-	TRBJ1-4	CASSEEGRGEKLFF	TGTGCCAGCAGTGAAGAAGGGAGGGGGGAAAAACTGTTTTTT
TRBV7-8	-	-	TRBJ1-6	CASSLLDRGNSPLHF	TGTGCCAGCAGCTTACTCGACCGGGGTAATTCACCCCTCCACTTT
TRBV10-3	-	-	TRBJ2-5	CAISEGQGQETQYF	TGTGCCATCAGTGAGGGCCAGGGTCAAGAGACCCAGTACTTC
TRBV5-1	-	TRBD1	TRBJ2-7	CASSLEGAKTYEQYF	TGCGCCAGCAGCTTGGAGGGGGCGAAGACCTACGAGCAGTACTTC
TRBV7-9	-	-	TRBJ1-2	CASSHSTGINTF	TGTGCCAGCAGCCATTCCACAGGGATCAACACCTTC
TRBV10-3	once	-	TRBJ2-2	CAISARDINIGELFF	TGTGCCATCAGTGCTCGGGACATTAATATCGGGGAGCTGTTTTTT
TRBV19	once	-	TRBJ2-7	CASSRLWGEQYF	TGTGCCAGTAGCCGTTTGTGGGGCGAGCAGTACTTC
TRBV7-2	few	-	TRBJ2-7	CLSASSYEQYF	TGTCTTTCGGCTAGCTCCTACGAGCAGTACTTC
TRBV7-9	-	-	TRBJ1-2	CASSLGDGPYGYTF	TGTGCCAGCAGCTTAGGGGACGGCCCTTATGGCTACACCTTC
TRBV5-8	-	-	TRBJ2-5	CASSLLAQETQYF	TGTGCCAGCAGCTTGTTAGCCCAAGAGACCCAGTACTTC
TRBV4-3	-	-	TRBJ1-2	CASSQANYGYTF	TGCGCCAGCAGCCAAGCAAACTATGGCTACACCTTC
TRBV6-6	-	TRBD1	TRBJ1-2	CASSYGTDYGYTF	TGTGCCAGCAGTTACGGGACAGACTATGGCTACACCTTC
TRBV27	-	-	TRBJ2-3	CASSRGRDTDTQYF	TGTGCCAGCAGTAGAGGACGGGACACAGATACGCAGTATTTT
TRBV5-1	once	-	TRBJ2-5	CASSLGGAETQYF	TGCGCCAGCAGTTTAGGCGGAGCAGAGACCCAGTACTTC
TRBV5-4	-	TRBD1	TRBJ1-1	CASSHPDRMNTEAFF	TGTGCCAGCAGCCATCCGGACAGGATGAACACTGAAGCTTTCTTT
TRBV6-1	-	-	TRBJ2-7	CASMDGTYEQYF	TGTGCCAGCATGGACGGCACCTACGAGCAGTACTTC
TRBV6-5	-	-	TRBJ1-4	CASKPSGLPDEKLFF	TGTGCCAGCAAGCCGTCGGGGTTACCGGATGAAAAACTGTTTTTT
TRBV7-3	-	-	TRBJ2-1	CASSLDHYNEQFF	TGTGCCAGCAGCTTAGACCACTACAATGAGCAGTTCTTC
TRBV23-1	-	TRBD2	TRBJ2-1	CASSRKRGYNNEQFF	TGCGCCAGCAGTCGTAAGCGGGGGTATAACAATGAGCAGTTCTTC
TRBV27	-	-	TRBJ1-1	CASSLSRTVMMNTEAFF	TGTGCCAGCAGTTTATCTAGGACAGTTATGATGAACACTGAAGCTTTCTTT
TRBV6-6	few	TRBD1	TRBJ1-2	CASSATGERGYTF	TGTGCCAGCAGTGCGACAGGGGAGAGGGGCTACACCTTC
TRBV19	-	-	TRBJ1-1	CASMGIWGKTVNTEAFF	TGTGCCAGTATGGGGATTTGGGGGAAGACAGTGAACACTGAAGCTTTCTTT
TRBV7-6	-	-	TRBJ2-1	CASSQPRPAGANEQFF	TGTGCCAGCAGCCAACCCCGGCCGGCAGGAGCCAATGAGCAGTTCTTC
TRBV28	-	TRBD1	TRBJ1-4	CASSLTGATNEKLFF	TGTGCCAGCAGTTTGACAGGGGCAACTAATGAAAAACTGTTTTTT
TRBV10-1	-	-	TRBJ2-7	CASGKGLSYEQYF	TGCGCCAGCGGGAAGGGTCTGTCCTACGAGCAGTACTTC
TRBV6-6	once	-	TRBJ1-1	CASSRPGYTEAFF	TGTGCCAGCAGTCGACCAGGTTACACTGAAGCTTTCTTT
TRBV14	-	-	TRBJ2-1	CASSQDLSSYNEQFF	TGTGCCAGCAGCCAAGACTTGAGCTCCTACAATGAGCAGTTCTTC
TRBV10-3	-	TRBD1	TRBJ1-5	CAISDQGAGQPQHF	TGTGCCATCAGTGATCAGGGGGCGGGTCAGCCCCAGCATTTT
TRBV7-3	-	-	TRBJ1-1	CASSAQTAGGTEAFF	TGTGCCAGCAGCGCCCAGACAGCCGGGGGCACTGAAGCTTTCTTT
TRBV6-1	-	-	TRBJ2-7	CASSEQALGPYEQYF	TGTGCCAGCAGTGAGCAGGCTTTGGGGCCCTACGAGCAGTACTTC
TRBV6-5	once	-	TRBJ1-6	CASSTPRQVNSPLHF	TGTGCCAGCAGCACCCCCCGGCAGGTTAATTCACCCCTCCACTTT